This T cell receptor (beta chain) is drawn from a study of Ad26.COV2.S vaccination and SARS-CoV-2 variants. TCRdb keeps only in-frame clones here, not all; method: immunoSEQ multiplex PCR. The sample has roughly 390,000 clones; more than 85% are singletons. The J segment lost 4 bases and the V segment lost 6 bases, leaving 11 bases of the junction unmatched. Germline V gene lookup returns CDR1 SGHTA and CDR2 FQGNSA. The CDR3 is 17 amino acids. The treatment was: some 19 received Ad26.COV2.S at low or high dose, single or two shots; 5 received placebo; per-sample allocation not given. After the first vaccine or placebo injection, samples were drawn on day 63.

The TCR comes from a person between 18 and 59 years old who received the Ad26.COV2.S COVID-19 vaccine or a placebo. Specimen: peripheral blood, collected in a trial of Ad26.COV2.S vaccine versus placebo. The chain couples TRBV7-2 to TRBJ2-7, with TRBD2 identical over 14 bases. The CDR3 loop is CASSPTSGGAKFYEQYF. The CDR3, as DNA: TGTGCCAGCAGTCCGACTAGCGGGGGGGCCAAATTTTACGAGCAGTACTTC.